This TCR beta chain was identified in a study of shared clonotypes between healthy human individuals. The assay was immunoSEQ multiplex PCR, and TCRdb's table has in-frame clones only and misses some. The data hold about 1 million clones, with around 74% observed a single time. The specimen was memory CD4+ T cells sorted from blood. Sample subset: CD45RA-negative fraction. This clonotype originated in a man younger than 30 in good health.

The DNA for the CDR3 is TGTGCCAGCAGCGTAGACATGAATCAGCCCCAGCATTTT. The encoded protein is CASSVDMNQPQHF. This chain links TRBV9 with TRBJ1-5; D unresolved. Trimming shortened V by 0 bases and J by 4 bases, and 5 bases separated the two germline ends. There are 13 residues in the CDR3. The germline V gene has CDR1 SGDLS and CDR2 YYNGEE.